The 22 T cell receptor beta chains below were found in one sample sequenced in a study of blood T cell repertoires in COVID-19. Libraries were prepared by immunoSEQ multiplex PCR; TCRdb keeps only in-frame clonotypes and omits some of them. The sample records about 370,000 clones, 85% to 90% being singletons. The specimen was PBMCs or T cells enriched from blood (not recorded which). The receptors were gathered from a man younger than 35 who had recovered from COVID-19.

The chain couples TRBV6-5 to TRBJ2-5, with 7 bases lining up with TRBD1. V was clipped by 6 bases and J by 5 bases; unmatched bases: 12. This CDR3 comprises 15 residues. Germline V gives CDR1 MNHEY, CDR2 SVGAGI. The CDR3 region is CASRKTDRLSETQYF. The CDR3 DNA reads as TGTGCCAGCAGGAAGACGGACAGGCTAAGTGAGACCCAGTACTTC.

This clone was seen more than once but under ten times. The CDR3 coding sequence is TGTGCCAGCAGTTTTCAACGGGATAGCAACGAGCAGTACTTC. Translated, it gives CASSFQRDSNEQYF. The chain employs TRBV28 and TRBJ2-7; a weak D match, TRBD2 (5 bases). Germline assignment: CDR1 MDHEN and CDR2 SYDVKM. Trimming took 3 bases from V and 5 from J, leaving 14 bases between them. This CDR3 is built from 14 residues. Together with reference TRBV28 and TRBJ2-7, the CDR3 gives the full variable domain: DVKVTQSSRYLVKRTGEKVFLECVQDMDHENMFWYRQDPGLGLRLIYFSYDVKMKEKGDIPEGYSVSREKKERFSLILESASTNQTSMYLCASSFQRDSNEQYFGPGTRLTVT.

The chain couples TRBV11-2 to TRBJ1-3, with a weak D call TRBD1 (6 bases). The CDR3 runs to 18 residues. Trimming took 4 bases from V and 0 from J, leaving 19 bases between them. The V gene's germline CDR1 is SGHAT and CDR2 FQNNGV. The CDR3, as DNA: TGTGCCAGCAGCTCGACAGGAGTTGCTAAAAGCTCTGGAAACACCATATATTTT. Encoded protein: CASSSTGVAKSSGNTIYF.

CDR3 loop: CASSPTVGSGANVLTF. The CDR3 DNA sequence: TGCGCCAGCAGCCCCACAGTGGGCTCTGGGGCCAACGTCCTGACTTTC. This chain links TRBV5-1 with TRBJ2-6; D is unclear. From germline, CDR1 is SGHRS and CDR2 YFSETQ. V shed 4 bases and J shed 0 bases, with 11 bases lying between them. This CDR3 has 16 residues.

The J gene is TRBJ2-4, the V gene TRBV28; 7 nucleotides align to TRBD2. The trim removed 3 bases at V and 7 bases at J, leaving 9 bases unmatched. CDR1 is MDHEN, CDR2 SYDVKM, per germline. The CDR3 has 15 amino acids. CDR3 sequence reads: CASSLISAGGNIQYF. DNA of the CDR3: TGTGCCAGCAGTTTGATAAGCGCCGGGGGGAACATTCAGTACTTC.

V is TRBV4-1 and J is TRBJ1-5; D unclear. Germline V gene lookup returns CDR1 MGHRA and CDR2 YSYEKL. Trimming removed 0 bases at V and 1 base at J, with 10 bases between. CDR3 length: 16 residues. CDR3 sequence reads: CASSQEGGSSNQPQHF. In DNA, the CDR3 is TGCGCCAGCAGCCAAGAAGGAGGGAGCAGCAATCAGCCCCAGCATTTT.

This clone was recorded only once. This chain links TRBV5-1 with TRBJ1-4, with D possibly TRBD1 on 6 matching bases. The length of the CDR3 is 15 residues. V was cut by 0 bases and J by 7 bases, with 13 bases left in between. The germline gives CDR1 SGHRS, CDR2 YFSETQ. The CDR3: CASSLDGTQTEKLFF. For the CDR3, the DNA is TGCGCCAGCAGCTTGGATGGGACACAGACTGAAAAACTGTTTTTT. Full variable domain (outside the CDR3, taken from reference TRBV5-1 and TRBJ1-4): KAGVTQTPRYLIKTRGQQVTLSCSPISGHRSVSWYQQTPGQGLQFLFEYFSETQRNKGNFPGRFSGRQFSNSRSEMNVSTLELGDSALYLCASSLDGTQTEKLFFGSGTQLSVL.

The chain uses TRBV12-3 or TRBV12-4 and TRBJ1-2; 11 bases are shared with TRBD1. V trimming: 6 bases; J trimming: 4 bases; junction bases outside the gene matches: 1. The CDR3 has 13 residues. For the CDR3, the DNA is TGTGCCAGCAGGGGACAGGGGGTCTATGGCTACACCTTC. This codes for CASRGQGVYGYTF.

The chain uses TRBV19 and TRBJ1-1; 8 nucleotides agree with TRBD1. CDR1 and CDR2 (germline): LNHDA, SQIVND (reference sequence). CDR3 size: 15 residues. The trim removed 4 bases at V and 10 bases at J, leaving 14 bases unmatched. CDR3 nucleotides: TGTGCCAGTAGTAACCGCCCGGGACAGGATAGTGGAGCTTTCTTT. Translation gives CASSNRPGQDSGAFF.

The chain employs TRBV19 and TRBJ2-7; a possible D gene is TRBD2 (6 bases). CDR1 LNHDA and CDR2 SQIVND come from the germline V gene (reference sequence). Trimming left V 6 bases short and J 3 bases short, with 18 bases between. This CDR3 comprises 15 residues. CDR3 residues: CASRTRDSYGYEQYF. The CDR3 DNA follows: TGTGCCAGTAGAACCCGGGACTCCTATGGCTACGAGCAGTACTTC. Complete variable domain (other parts from reference TRBV19 and TRBJ2-7): DGGITQSPKYLFRKEGQNVTLSCEQNLNHDAMYWYRQDPGQGLRLIYYSQIVNDFQKGDIAEGYSVSREKKESFPLTVTSAQKNPTAFYLCASRTRDSYGYEQYFGPGTRLTVT.

This clone was recorded at least ten times. The gene calls are TRBV10-2 and TRBJ2-7, with 12 nucleotides matching TRBD1. Germline values: CDR1 WSHSY, CDR2 SAAADI. The V gene end was trimmed by 10 bases and the J gene end by 3 bases; junction bases not matched to a gene: 10. The length of the CDR3 is 15 residues. This CDR3 is CATNQGQGAHYEQYF. DNA for the CDR3: TGCGCCACCAACCAGGGACAGGGGGCCCACTACGAGCAGTACTTC.

J is TRBJ2-3 and V is TRBV10-3; 9 nucleotides align to TRBD1. Germline V gene lookup returns CDR1 ENHRY and CDR2 SYGVKD. This CDR3 contains 14 residues. Losses at the gene ends were 2 bases for V and 11 bases for J; bases not matched to a gene: 8. The CDR3 bases are TGTGCCATCAGTGAGGGACAGGGGAGTCTGTGGCAGTATTTT. This encodes CAISEGQGSLWQYF.

This clone was seen a handful of times. CDR3 in DNA: TGTGCCATCAGAGCCGCACAGGGCAGCGGTTCACCCCTCCACTTT. Translated: CAIRAAQGSGSPLHF. The V and J genes are TRBV10-3 and TRBJ1-6, with D possibly TRBD1 on 6 matching bases. CDR1 is ENHRY and CDR2 is SYGVKD in the germline V gene. V shed 6 bases and J shed 9 bases, with 18 bases lying between them. The CDR3 runs to 15 residues.

This chain links TRBV2 with TRBJ1-5; possible D gene TRBD1, 5 bases. V lost 5 bases to trimming and J lost 0 bases, with 8 bases between them. This CDR3 is 14 amino acids long. Germline V gene lookup returns CDR1 SNHLY and CDR2 FYNNEI. CDR3 nucleotides: TGTGCCAGCAGTTTACAGGATAGCAATCAGCCCCAGCATTTT. Amino acids: CASSLQDSNQPQHF.

The chain joins TRBV3-1 (or the pseudogene TRBV3-2) to TRBJ1-2, with D possibly TRBD1 on 6 matching bases. The germline V gene has CDR1 LGHDT and CDR2 YNNKEL (reference sequence). The CDR3 extends over 13 amino acids. Trimming pared 1 base from V and 7 bases from J, leaving 10 bases between. CDR3 region: CASSQGSRGGYTF. The CDR3 coding sequence is TGTGCCAGCAGCCAAGGGTCCAGGGGTGGCTACACCTTC.

The chain recombines TRBV6-5 with TRBJ2-1, with 9 nucleotides matching TRBD2. The ends lost 5 bases at V and 15 bases at J; junction bases unmatched: 8. This CDR3 contains 12 residues. CDR1 MNHEY and CDR2 SVGAGI come from the germline V gene. CDR3 residues: CASSITGLAMFF. For the CDR3, the DNA is TGTGCCAGCAGTATCACGGGACTAGCAATGTTCTTC.

The J gene is TRBJ2-2, the V gene TRBV7-2, with 12 bases that match TRBD2. Unmatched junction bases numbered 13, after V lost 7 bases and J lost 4 bases. Germline-derived CDR1 and CDR2 are SGHTA and FQGNSA. The CDR3 is 18 amino acids. The CDR3 loop reads CASTVSRLAGVSTGELFF. In DNA form, the CDR3 reads TGTGCCAGCACCGTATCGAGACTAGCGGGGGTTTCCACCGGGGAGCTGTTTTTT. Full variable domain (missing parts from reference TRBV7-2 and TRBJ2-2): GAGVSQSPSNKVTEKGKDVELRCDPISGHTALYWYRQSLGQGLEFLIYFQGNSAPDKSGLPSDRFSAERTGGSVSTLTIQRTQQEDSAVYLCASTVSRLAGVSTGELFFGEGSRLTVL.

CDR3 coding DNA: TGCAGTGCTAGTCCCGGGGGTAAAGACACTGAAGCTTTCTTT. It yields the protein CSASPGGKDTEAFF. The chain employs TRBV20-1 and TRBJ1-1; a weak D match, TRBD1 (5 bases). This CDR3 comprises 14 residues. The V end lost 3 bases, the J end lost 3 bases, and 14 bases lay between the germline ends. CDR1 is DFQATT and CDR2 is SNEGSKA in the germline V gene (reference sequence).

The rearrangement uses TRBV6-2 or TRBV6-3 and TRBJ2-3; 7 positions agree with TRBD1. Per the germline V gene, CDR1 is MNHEY and CDR2 is SVGEGT. The V segment lost 4 bases and the J segment 2 bases; nucleotides outside the gene matches: 9. The CDR3 is 16 amino acids. CDR3 sequence: CASSWSGQLNTDTQYF. CDR3 DNA sequence: TGTGCCAGCAGTTGGTCGGGACAGCTGAACACAGATACGCAGTATTTT.

The CDR3 here is CASRDRTTFPYNEQFF. As DNA, the CDR3 is TGTGCCAGCAGGGACCGGACTACCTTCCCCTACAATGAGCAGTTCTTC. V and J are TRBV2 and TRBJ2-1, with D possibly matching TRBD2 (6 bases). Germline-derived CDR1 and CDR2 are SNHLY and FYNNEI. The CDR3 has 16 residues. The V gene lost 6 bases and the J gene lost 2 bases, with 17 bases spanning the gap.

The chain has TRBV19 and TRBJ1-5; the match to TRBD1 covers 8 bases. Trimming cost V 7 bases and J 7 bases; bases outside gene matches: 9. Germline CDR1 reads LNHDA; CDR2 reads SQIVND (reference sequence). The CDR3 extends over 14 amino acids. CDR3 protein: CASMLGQGRQPQHF. The DNA for the CDR3 is TGTGCCAGTATGCTAGGACAGGGCCGGCAGCCCCAGCATTTT. The whole variable domain, remainder taken from reference TRBV19 and TRBJ1-5, is DGGITQSPKYLFRKEGQNVTLSCEQNLNHDAMYWYRQDPGQGLRLIYYSQIVNDFQKGDIAEGYSVSREKKESFPLTVTSAQKNPTAFYLCASMLGQGRQPQHFGDGTRLSIL.

This chain joins TRBV28 and TRBJ1-2, with unresolved D. Germline lookup yields CDR1 MDHEN and CDR2 SYDVKM. CDR3 size: 12 residues. The V and J ends lost 6 bases and 1 base respectively, with 6 bases between them. CDR3 loop: CASRYYNYGYTF. In DNA, the CDR3 is TGTGCCAGCAGATATTATAACTATGGCTACACCTTC.